The 16 T cell receptor beta chains below all came from one sample that was sequenced in a study of T cell responses to AZD1222 COVID-19 vaccine. Method: immunoSEQ multiplex PCR; TCRdb's copy keeps in-frame clones and lacks some. The repertoire includes around 88,000 clones, just under 90% of them detected once, and approximately 2.8% sits in the top ten. Sequenced material: peripheral blood, taken on day 0 of MenACWY control vaccination. These receptors were obtained from an adult in good health.

The J gene is TRBJ2-1, the V gene TRBV5-4, with D possibly being TRBD2 (6 bases). CDR1 and CDR2 from the germline V gene are SGHNT and YYREEE (reference sequence). The V end was cut by 2 bases, the J end by 0 bases, with 9 bases between. CDR3 length equals 15 residues. The CDR3 DNA reads TGTGCCAGCAGCTTAGGCGGGACCTCCTACAATGAGCAGTTCTTC. Encoded protein: CASSLGGTSYNEQFF. The whole variable domain, remainder taken from reference TRBV5-4 and TRBJ2-1, is ETGVTQSPTHLIKTRGQQVTLRCSSQSGHNTVSWYQQALGQGPQFIFQYYREEENGRGNFPPRFSGLQFPNYSSELNVNALELDDSALYLCASSLGGTSYNEQFFGPGTRLTVL.

The rearrangement joins TRBV14 to TRBJ1-1; no clear D gene. With 1 base removed from V and 0 bases from J, the gap between germline ends came to 6 bases. Germline CDR1 reads SGHDN; CDR2 reads FVKESK. The CDR3 runs 14 residues. This chain's CDR3 is CASSQAGLNTEAFF. CDR3 in DNA: TGTGCCAGCAGCCAAGCGGGGTTGAACACTGAAGCTTTCTTT. The whole variable domain, remainder taken from reference TRBV14 and TRBJ1-1, is EAGVTQFPSHSVIEKGQTVTLRCDPISGHDNLYWYRRVMGKEIKFLLHFVKESKQDESGMPNNRFLAERTGGTYSTLKVQPAELEDSGVYFCASSQAGLNTEAFFGQGTRLTVV.

The chain is built from TRBV6-7 and TRBJ2-2, with TRBD1 identical over 9 bases. TRBV6-7 is sorted into the ORF group, with uncertain function. The CDR3 covers 14 residues. The V gene end was trimmed by 6 bases and the J gene end by 4 bases; junction bases not matched to a gene: 3. This chain's CDR3 is CASRQGALTGELFF. The CDR3 bases are TGTGCCAGCAGACAGGGGGCTCTCACCGGGGAGCTGTTTTTT.

The chain joins TRBV19 to TRBJ1-5; D call uncertain. The germline V and J ends were trimmed by 1 base and 0 bases, with 7 bases remaining between them. CDR1 and CDR2 (germline): LNHDA, SQIVND (reference sequence). The CDR3 runs to 15 residues. The CDR3 here is CASSIGIDSNQPQHF. For the CDR3, the DNA is TGTGCCAGTAGTATAGGGATCGATAGCAATCAGCCCCAGCATTTT. The full variable domain, in which reference TRBV19 and TRBJ1-5 provide the parts outside the CDR3, is DGGITQSPKYLFRKEGQNVTLSCEQNLNHDAMYWYRQDPGQGLRLIYYSQIVNDFQKGDIAEGYSVSREKKESFPLTVTSAQKNPTAFYLCASSIGIDSNQPQHFGDGTRLSIL.

V is TRBV5-6 and J is TRBJ2-1, with 7 bases identical to TRBD2. The CDR3 is 12 residues long. Germline CDR1 and CDR2: SGHDT and YYEEEE. The ends lost 0 bases at V and 14 bases at J; junction bases unmatched: 5. Written as DNA, the CDR3 is TGTGCCAGCAGCTTGGGGACTAGAGCGGAGTTCTTC. Translation gives CASSLGTRAEFF.

The rearrangement links TRBV30 to TRBJ2-3, with TRBD1 matching 7 bases. CDR3 size: 12 residues. Germline values: CDR1 GTSNPN, CDR2 SVGIG (reference sequence). V was clipped by 1 base and J by 7 bases; unmatched bases: 2. The CDR3 nucleotides are TGTGCCTGGAGTGAACAGGGGAATACGCAGTATTTT. This codes for CAWSEQGNTQYF.

CDR3 residues: CASSLRTGGGEKLFF. Here the CDR3 DNA reads TGCGCCAGCAGCCTAAGGACAGGGGGAGGGGAAAAACTGTTTTTT. This chain joins TRBV4-3 and TRBJ1-4; 10 bases are a match to TRBD1. V shed 4 bases and J 8 bases; nucleotides not matched to a gene: 7. The V gene's germline CDR1 is LGHNA and CDR2 YSLEER. CDR3 length equals 15 residues.

V gene TRBV7-9 combines with J gene TRBJ2-1; no clear D. Germline assignment: CDR1 SEHNR and CDR2 FQNEAQ (reference sequence). Trimming took 7 bases from V and 0 from J, leaving 13 bases between them. This CDR3 has 15 residues. In nucleotides, the CDR3 is TGTGCCAGCACTTCCCCGGGCAACTCCTACAATGAGCAGTTCTTC. Translating gives CASTSPGNSYNEQFF.

The gene calls are TRBV27 and TRBJ1-2, with D tentatively TRBD1 (6 bases). The CDR3 totals 14 residues. Trimming took 3 bases from V and 4 from J, leaving 12 bases between them. Germline V gives CDR1 MNHEY, CDR2 SMNVEV (reference sequence). The CDR3 DNA reads as TGTGCCAGCAGTTTTAAAGGGGGTTTCTATGGCTACACCTTC. The encoded protein is CASSFKGGFYGYTF.

This chain uses TRBV30 with TRBJ1-4; D possibly corresponds to TRBD1 (5 bases). Trimming took off 4 bases at V and 4 bases at J, with 13 bases between the two ends. CDR3 length: 14 amino acids. Germline values: CDR1 GTSNPN, CDR2 SVGIG (reference sequence). CDR3 DNA: TGTGCCTGGATAGGGGCAGACTATAATGAAAAACTGTTTTTT. This codes for CAWIGADYNEKLFF.

V and J are TRBV7-6 and TRBJ1-1, with 9 nucleotides matching TRBD1. This CDR3 has 15 residues. Germline CDR1 and CDR2: SGHVS and FNYEAQ. Trimming at V came to 5 bases and at J to 5 bases, leaving 9 bases not matched to a gene. DNA for the CDR3: TGTGCCAGCAGCCCGACACAGGGGGCGCGAACTGAAGCTTTCTTT. Protein product: CASSPTQGARTEAFF.

The CDR3 sequence is CASSDRGTVEQYF. CDR3 coding DNA: TGTGCCAGTTCCGACAGGGGGACCGTCGAGCAGTACTTC. V usage is TRBV12-3 or TRBV12-4 and J usage is TRBJ2-7, with 9 bases that match TRBD1. The V segment lost 9 bases and the J segment 6 bases; nucleotides outside the gene matches: 9. The CDR3 contains 13 residues.

The chain employs TRBV3-1 (or the pseudogene TRBV3-2) and TRBJ2-1; 10 positions agree with TRBD1. The germline V gene has CDR1 LGHDT and CDR2 YNNKEL (reference sequence). The length of the CDR3 is 18 residues. V lost 4 bases to trimming and J lost 2 bases; unmatched junction nucleotides: 11. DNA of the CDR3: TGTGCCAGCAGCCCCAGGACAGGGGGGGACCCAACCTACAATGAGCAGTTCTTC. It is translated as CASSPRTGGDPTYNEQFF.

V gene TRBV18 combines with J gene TRBJ2-1, with TRBD1 matching over 7 bases. This CDR3 is built from 15 residues. Germline V gene sequence: CDR1 KGHSH, CDR2 LQKENI. Trimming cost V 1 base and J 4 bases; bases outside gene matches: 4. For the CDR3, the DNA is TGTGCCAGCTCACCACAGAGGGACAGTTACAATGAGCAGTTCTTC. This sequence encodes CASSPQRDSYNEQFF.

The V gene is TRBV29-1, the J gene TRBJ1-2, with D unclear. This CDR3 has 11 amino acids. CDR1 is SQVTM and CDR2 is ANQGSEA in the germline V gene. The V and J ends lost 6 bases and 8 bases respectively, with 13 bases between them. CDR3 bases: TGCAGCGTCTTACACTCCGAGGGCTACACCTTC. Translated: CSVLHSEGYTF.

J is TRBJ1-6 and V is TRBV6-6, with 8 bases matching TRBD1. The CDR3 is 15 residues long. V gave up 7 bases and J gave up 7 bases; unmatched junction bases: 9. Germline V CDR1 and CDR2: MNHNY, SVGAGI (reference sequence). The CDR3 region has the DNA TGTGCCAGCATGGTCAGGACAGGGCGAAATTCACCCCTCCACTTT. Translating it yields CASMVRTGRNSPLHF.